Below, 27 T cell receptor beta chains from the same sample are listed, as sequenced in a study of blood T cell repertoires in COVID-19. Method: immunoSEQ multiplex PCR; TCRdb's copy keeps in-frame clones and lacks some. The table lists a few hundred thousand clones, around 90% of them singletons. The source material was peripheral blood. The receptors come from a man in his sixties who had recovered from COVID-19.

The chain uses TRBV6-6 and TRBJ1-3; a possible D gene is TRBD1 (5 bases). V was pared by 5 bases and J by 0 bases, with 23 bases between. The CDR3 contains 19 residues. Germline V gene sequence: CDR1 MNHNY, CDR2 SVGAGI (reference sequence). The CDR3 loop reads CASSPRGGPDGSSGNTIYF. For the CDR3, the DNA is TGTGCCAGCAGTCCCCGGGGGGGTCCTGATGGGTCCTCTGGAAACACCATATATTTT.

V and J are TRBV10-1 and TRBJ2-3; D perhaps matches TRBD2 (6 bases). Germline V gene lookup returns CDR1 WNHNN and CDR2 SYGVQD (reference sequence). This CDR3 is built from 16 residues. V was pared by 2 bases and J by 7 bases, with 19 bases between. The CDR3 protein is CASSEGTLDNPYTQYF. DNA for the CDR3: TGCGCCAGCAGTGAGGGGACTTTGGACAACCCTTATACGCAGTATTTT.

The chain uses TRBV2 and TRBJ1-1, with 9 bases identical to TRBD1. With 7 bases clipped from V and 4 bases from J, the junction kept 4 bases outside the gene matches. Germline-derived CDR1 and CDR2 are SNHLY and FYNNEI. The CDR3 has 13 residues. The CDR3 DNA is TGTGCCAGCATGAGGGACAGGGCCACTGAAGCTTTCTTT. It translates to CASMRDRATEAFF.

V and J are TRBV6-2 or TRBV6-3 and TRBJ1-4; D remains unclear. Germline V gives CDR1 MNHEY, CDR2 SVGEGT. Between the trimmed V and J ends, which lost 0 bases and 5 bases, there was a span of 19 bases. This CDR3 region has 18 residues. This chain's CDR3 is CASSYSTGIGRSNEKLFF. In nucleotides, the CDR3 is TGTGCCAGCAGTTACTCTACGGGTATTGGCAGATCCAATGAAAAACTGTTTTTT.

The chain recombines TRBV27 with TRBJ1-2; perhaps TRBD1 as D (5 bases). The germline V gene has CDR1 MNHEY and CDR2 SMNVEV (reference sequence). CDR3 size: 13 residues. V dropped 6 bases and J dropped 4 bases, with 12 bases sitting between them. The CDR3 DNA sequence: TGTGCCAGCAGGGGGCCGGGCAGCTATGGCTACACCTTC. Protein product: CASRGPGSYGYTF.

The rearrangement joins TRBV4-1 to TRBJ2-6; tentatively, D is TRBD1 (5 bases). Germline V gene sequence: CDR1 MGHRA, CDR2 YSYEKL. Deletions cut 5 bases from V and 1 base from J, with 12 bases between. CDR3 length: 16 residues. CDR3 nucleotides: TGCGCCAGCAGCTGGCAGGGCTCTTCTGGGGCCAACGTCCTGACTTTC. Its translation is CASSWQGSSGANVLTF.

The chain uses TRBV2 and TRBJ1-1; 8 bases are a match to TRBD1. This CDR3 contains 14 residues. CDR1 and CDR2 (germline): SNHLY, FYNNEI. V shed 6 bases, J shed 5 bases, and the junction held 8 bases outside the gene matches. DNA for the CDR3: TGTGCCAGCAGGCCGGACAGGGATGGGACTGAAGCTTTCTTT. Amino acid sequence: CASRPDRDGTEAFF.

DNA of the CDR3: TGTGCCTGGGCCGGGACAGGGAACACCGGGGAGCTGTTTTTT. Translated, it gives CAWAGTGNTGELFF. This chain uses TRBV30 with TRBJ2-2, with 8 bases fitting TRBD1. V gave up 5 bases and J gave up 1 base; unmatched junction bases: 3. This CDR3 spans 14 amino acids. Per germline, CDR1 GTSNPN and CDR2 SVGIG (reference sequence). Combining the CDR3 with reference TRBV30 and TRBJ2-2 gives the whole variable domain SQTIHQWPATLVQPVGSPLSLECTVEGTSNPNLYWYRQAAGRGLQLLFYSVGIGQISSEVPQNLSASRPQDRQFILSSKKLLLSDSGFYLCAWAGTGNTGELFFGEGSRLTVL.

CDR3: CASSSATLSHF. CDR3 DNA sequence: TGTGCCAGCAGCTCAGCGACCCTGTCCCACTTT. The chain combines TRBV6-5 with TRBJ1-6; D uncertain. CDR3 size: 11 residues. V gave up 6 bases and J gave up 18 bases, with 15 bases separating them. Germline V gene sequence: CDR1 MNHEY, CDR2 SVGAGI.

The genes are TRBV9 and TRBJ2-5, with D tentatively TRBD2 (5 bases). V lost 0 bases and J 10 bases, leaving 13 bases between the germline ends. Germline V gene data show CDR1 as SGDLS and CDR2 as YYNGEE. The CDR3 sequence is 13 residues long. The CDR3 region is CASSVELVGIQYF. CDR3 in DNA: TGTGCCAGCAGCGTAGAACTAGTAGGAATCCAGTACTTC. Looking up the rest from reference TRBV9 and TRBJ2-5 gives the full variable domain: DSGVTQTPKHLITATGQRVTLRCSPRSGDLSVYWYQQSLDQGLQFLIQYYNGEERAKGNILERFSAQQFPDLHSELNLSSLELGDSALYFCASSVELVGIQYFGPGTRLLVL.

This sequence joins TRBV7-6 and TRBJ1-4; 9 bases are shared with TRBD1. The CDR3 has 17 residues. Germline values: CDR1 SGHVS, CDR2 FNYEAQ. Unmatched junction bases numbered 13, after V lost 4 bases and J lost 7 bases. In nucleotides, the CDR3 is TGTGCCAGCAGCTCCCTGCAACCGGGACAGGGAGGTGAAAAACTGTTTTTT. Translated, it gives CASSSLQPGQGGEKLFF.

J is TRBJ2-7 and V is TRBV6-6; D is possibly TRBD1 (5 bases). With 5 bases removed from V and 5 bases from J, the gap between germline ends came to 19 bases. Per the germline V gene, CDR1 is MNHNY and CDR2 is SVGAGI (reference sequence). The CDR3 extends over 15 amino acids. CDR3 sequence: CASSQSMAGIHEQYF. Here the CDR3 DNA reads TGTGCCAGCAGTCAATCGATGGCAGGGATCCACGAGCAGTACTTC.

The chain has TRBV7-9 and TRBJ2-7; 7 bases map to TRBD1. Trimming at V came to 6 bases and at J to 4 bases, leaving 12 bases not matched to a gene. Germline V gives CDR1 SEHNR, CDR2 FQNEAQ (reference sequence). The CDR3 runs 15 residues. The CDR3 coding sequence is TGTGCCAGCAGTTTATTTGGGACAGTGACTTACGAGCAGTACTTC. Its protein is CASSLFGTVTYEQYF.

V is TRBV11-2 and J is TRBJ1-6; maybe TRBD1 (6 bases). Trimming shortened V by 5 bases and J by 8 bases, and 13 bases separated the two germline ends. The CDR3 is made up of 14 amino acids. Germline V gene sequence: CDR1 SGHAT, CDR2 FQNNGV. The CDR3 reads CASSNRVGDSPLHF. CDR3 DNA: TGTGCCAGCAGCAACAGGGTAGGGGATTCACCCCTCCACTTT. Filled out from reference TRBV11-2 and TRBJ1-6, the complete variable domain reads EAGVAQSPRYKIIEKRQSVAFWCNPISGHATLYWYQQILGQGPKLLIQFQNNGVVDDSQLPKDRFSAERLKGVDSTLKIQPAKLEDSAVYLCASSNRVGDSPLHFGNGTRLTVT.

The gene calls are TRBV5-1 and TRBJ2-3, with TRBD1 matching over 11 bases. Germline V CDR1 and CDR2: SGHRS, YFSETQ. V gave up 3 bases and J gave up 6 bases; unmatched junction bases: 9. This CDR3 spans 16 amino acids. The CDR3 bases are TGCGCCAGCAGCTCACGGACAGGGGGCACGGGGGATACGCAGTATTTT. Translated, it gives CASSSRTGGTGDTQYF.

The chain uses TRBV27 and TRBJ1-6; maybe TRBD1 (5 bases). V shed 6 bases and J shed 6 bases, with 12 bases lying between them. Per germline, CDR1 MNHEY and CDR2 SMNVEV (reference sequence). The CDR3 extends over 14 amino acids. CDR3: CASRVQGSNSPLHF. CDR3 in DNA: TGTGCCAGCAGAGTGCAGGGAAGTAATTCACCCCTCCACTTT.

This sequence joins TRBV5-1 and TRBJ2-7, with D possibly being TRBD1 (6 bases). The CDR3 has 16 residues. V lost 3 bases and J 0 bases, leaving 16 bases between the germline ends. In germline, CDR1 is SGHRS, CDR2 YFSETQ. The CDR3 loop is CASSSNRVGSSYEQYF. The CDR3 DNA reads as TGCGCCAGCAGCTCCAACAGGGTGGGAAGCTCCTACGAGCAGTACTTC.

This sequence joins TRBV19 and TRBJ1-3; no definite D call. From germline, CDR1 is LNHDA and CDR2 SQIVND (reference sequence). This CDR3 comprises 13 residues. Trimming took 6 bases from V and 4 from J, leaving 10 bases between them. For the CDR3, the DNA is TGTGCCAGTAGGCAGATAGCGGGAAACACCATATATTTT. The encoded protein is CASRQIAGNTIYF.

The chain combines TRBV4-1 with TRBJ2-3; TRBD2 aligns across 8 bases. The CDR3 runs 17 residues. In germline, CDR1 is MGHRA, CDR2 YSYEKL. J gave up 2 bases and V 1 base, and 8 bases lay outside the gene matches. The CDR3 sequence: CASSQVGAGGNTDTQYF. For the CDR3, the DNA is TGCGCCAGCAGCCAAGTTGGGGCGGGGGGCAACACAGATACGCAGTATTTT.

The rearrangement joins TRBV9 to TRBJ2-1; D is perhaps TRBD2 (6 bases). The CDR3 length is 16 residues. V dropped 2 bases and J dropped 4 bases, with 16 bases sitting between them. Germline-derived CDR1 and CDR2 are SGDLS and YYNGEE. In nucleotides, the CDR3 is TGTGCCAGCAGCGTCCGTGGGGGGTTTGGTTACAATGAGCAGTTCTTC. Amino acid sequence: CASSVRGGFGYNEQFF.

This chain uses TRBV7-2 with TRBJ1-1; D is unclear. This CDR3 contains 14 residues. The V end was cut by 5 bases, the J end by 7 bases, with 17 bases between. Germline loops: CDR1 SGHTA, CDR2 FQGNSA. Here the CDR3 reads CASSNPGVPYEAFF. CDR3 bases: TGTGCCAGCAGCAACCCGGGAGTCCCCTATGAAGCTTTCTTT.

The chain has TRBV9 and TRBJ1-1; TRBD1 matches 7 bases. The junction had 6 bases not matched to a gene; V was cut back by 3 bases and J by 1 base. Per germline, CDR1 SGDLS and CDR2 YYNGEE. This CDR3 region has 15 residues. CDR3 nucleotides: TGTGCCAGCAGCGGACTCGACAGGGCGAACACTGAAGCTTTCTTT. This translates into CASSGLDRANTEAFF.

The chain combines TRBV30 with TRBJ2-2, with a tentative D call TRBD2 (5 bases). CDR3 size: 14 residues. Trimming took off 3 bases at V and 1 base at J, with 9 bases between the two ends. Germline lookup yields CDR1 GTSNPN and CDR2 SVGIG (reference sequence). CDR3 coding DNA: TGTGCCTGGAGATGGGCGGGGAACACCGGGGAGCTGTTTTTT. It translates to CAWRWAGNTGELFF.

The CDR3 reads CASSDLWGHEQYF. The CDR3 DNA is TGTGCCAGCAGTGATTTATGGGGCCACGAGCAGTACTTC. V and J are TRBV25-1 and TRBJ2-7, with D possibly TRBD1 on 5 matching bases. The length of the CDR3 is 13 residues. In germline, CDR1 is MGHDK, CDR2 SYGVNS. V lost 3 bases to trimming and J lost 5 bases, with 11 bases between them.

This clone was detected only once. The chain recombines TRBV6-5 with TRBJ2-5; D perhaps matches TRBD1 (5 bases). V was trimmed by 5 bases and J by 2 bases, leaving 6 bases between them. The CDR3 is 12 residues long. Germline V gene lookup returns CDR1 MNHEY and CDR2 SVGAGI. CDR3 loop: CASSQGQETQYF. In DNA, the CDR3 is TGTGCCAGCAGTCAGGGACAAGAGACCCAGTACTTC.

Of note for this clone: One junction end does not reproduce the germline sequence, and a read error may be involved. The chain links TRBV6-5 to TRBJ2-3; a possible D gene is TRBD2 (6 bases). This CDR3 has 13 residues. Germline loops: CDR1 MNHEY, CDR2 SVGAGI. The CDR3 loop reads CASSDSTRTAQYF. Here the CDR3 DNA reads TGTGCCAGCAGTGACTCGACTAGAACCGCGCAGTATTTT.

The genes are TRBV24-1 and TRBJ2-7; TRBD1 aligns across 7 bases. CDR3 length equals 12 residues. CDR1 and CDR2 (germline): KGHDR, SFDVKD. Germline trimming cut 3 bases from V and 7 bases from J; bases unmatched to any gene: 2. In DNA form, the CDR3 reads TGTGCCACCAGTGATCTGACAGGGGAGCAGTACTTC. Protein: CATSDLTGEQYF.